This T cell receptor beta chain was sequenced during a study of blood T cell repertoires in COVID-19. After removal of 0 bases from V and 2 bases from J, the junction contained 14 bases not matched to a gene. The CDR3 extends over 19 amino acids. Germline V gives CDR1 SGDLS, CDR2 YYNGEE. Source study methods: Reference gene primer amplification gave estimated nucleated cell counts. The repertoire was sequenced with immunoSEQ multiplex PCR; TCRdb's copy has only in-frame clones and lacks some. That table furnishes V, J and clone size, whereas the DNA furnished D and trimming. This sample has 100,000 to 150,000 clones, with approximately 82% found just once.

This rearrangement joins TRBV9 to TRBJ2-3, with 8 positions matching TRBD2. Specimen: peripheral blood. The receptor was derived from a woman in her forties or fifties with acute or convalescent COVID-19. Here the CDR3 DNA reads TGTGCCAGCAGCGTAGATGGACGGCGGGAGGCCAAATACACAGATACGCAGTATTTT. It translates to CASSVDGRREAKYTDTQYF.